Below are 27 T cell receptor beta chains sequenced from a single sample in a study of blood T cell repertoires in COVID-19. Clones were read by immunoSEQ multiplex PCR, and TCRdb kept only the in-frame ones, dropping some. Of about 44,000 clones in the sample, roughly 88% are singletons; the top ten hold 1% to 1.5%. The source material was peripheral blood. The receptor set was obtained from a woman aged 40 to 55 with acute or convalescent COVID-19.

The gene calls are TRBV28 and TRBJ1-4, with D possibly TRBD1 on 6 matching bases. Germline V gene data show CDR1 as MDHEN and CDR2 as SYDVKM. The V and J ends lost 4 bases and 7 bases respectively, with 19 bases between them. The CDR3 runs 16 residues. The CDR3 DNA follows: TGTGCCAGCAGTTCAACACAGGGCCTGGGGATTGAAAAACTGTTTTTT. It specifies CASSSTQGLGIEKLFF.

In this sample, this clone turned up once. This chain links TRBV11-2 with TRBJ2-1; 7 bases match TRBD2. This CDR3 region has 13 residues. In germline, CDR1 is SGHAT, CDR2 FQNNGV. V lost 1 base, J lost 6 bases, and 0 bases stayed unmatched. CDR3 coding DNA: TGTGCCAGCAGCTTAGGGACTAGCAATGAGCAGTTCTTC. Residues: CASSLGTSNEQFF.

The chain employs TRBV7-9 and TRBJ2-5; possibly TRBD1 for D (6 bases). The ends were cut back, 6 bases at V and 5 bases at J, with 28 bases in the middle. The CDR3 is 18 amino acids. Germline CDR1 and CDR2: SEHNR and FQNEAQ (reference sequence). The CDR3: CASSRSYRVRSLNETQYF. The CDR3 nucleotides read TGTGCCAGCAGTCGAAGCTACAGGGTCCGTAGTCTTAACGAGACCCAGTACTTC.

The gene calls are TRBV5-1 and TRBJ1-2; no reliable D call. The germline V gene has CDR1 SGHRS and CDR2 YFSETQ. The V end lost 0 bases, the J end lost 2 bases, and 8 bases lay between the germline ends. This CDR3 contains 14 residues. The CDR3 protein is CASSLDSSNYGYTF. The CDR3 DNA follows: TGCGCCAGCAGCTTGGACAGTTCCAACTATGGCTACACCTTC.

This clone has only a few counts. The gene calls are TRBV5-1 and TRBJ1-1, with 9 bases that match TRBD1. Germline assignment: CDR1 SGHRS and CDR2 YFSETQ. Unmatched junction bases numbered 11, after V lost 1 base and J lost 7 bases. The CDR3 totals 16 residues. DNA of the CDR3: TGCGCCAGCAGCTTGCAAGGGGCGGGACAGGGACGTGAAGCTTTCTTT. It yields the protein CASSLQGAGQGREAFF.

This clone has only one observation. The V call is TRBV28, the J call TRBJ1-2; 9 positions agree with TRBD1. V was clipped by 7 bases and J by 6 bases; unmatched bases: 6. The CDR3 has 13 amino acids. The germline V gene has CDR1 MDHEN and CDR2 SYDVKM. The chain's CDR3 is CASKGTGRDGYTF. In nucleotides, the CDR3 is TGTGCCAGCAAGGGGACAGGGCGGGATGGCTACACCTTC.

J is TRBJ2-5 and V is TRBV10-3; unclear D gene. Germline CDR1 is ENHRY and CDR2 is SYGVKD. This CDR3 comprises 12 residues. Deletions cut 0 bases from V and 8 bases from J, with 7 bases between. The CDR3, as DNA: TGTGCCATCAGTGAGTCCGAAGCAACCCAGTACTTC. It encodes CAISESEATQYF.

J is TRBJ2-5 and V is TRBV6-6; a possible D gene is TRBD2 (5 bases). Trimming removed 2 bases at V and 5 bases at J, with 15 bases between. CDR3 size: 15 residues. The V gene's germline CDR1 is MNHNY and CDR2 SVGAGI (reference sequence). The CDR3 coding sequence is TGTGCCAGCAGTTACCTTGGCCGAGCGGCGGAGACCCAGTACTTC. Protein product: CASSYLGRAAETQYF.

This clone has only a few counts. The V and J genes are TRBV6-5 and TRBJ2-7, with D perhaps TRBD2 (5 bases). The V gene lost 7 bases and the J gene lost 5 bases, with 18 bases spanning the gap. This CDR3 is 14 amino acids long. The V gene's germline CDR1 is MNHEY and CDR2 SVGAGI. The CDR3 nucleotides read TGTGCCAGCACCGTAGCCCGGGGAAGTCACGAGCAGTACTTC. Its protein product is CASTVARGSHEQYF.

CDR3 DNA sequence: TGTGCCAGCAGCCGAGAAAGGGACAGTAACAATGAGCAGTTCTTC. Protein: CASSRERDSNNEQFF. The V gene is TRBV7-3, the J gene TRBJ2-1; 7 positions match TRBD1. The trim removed 5 bases at V and 5 bases at J, leaving 9 bases unmatched. Germline assignment: CDR1 SGHTA and CDR2 FQGTGA. CDR3 length: 15 residues. Drawing the rest from reference TRBV7-3 and TRBJ2-1, the complete variable domain is GAGVSQTPSNKVTEKGKYVELRCDPISGHTALYWYRQSLGQGPEFLIYFQGTGAADDSGLPNDRFFAVRPEGSVSTLKIQRTERGDSAVYLCASSRERDSNNEQFFGPGTRLTVL.

This clone was seen just once. CDR3 DNA: TGTGCCAGCAGCTTAGAAAGACGGGGTATTCAGCCCCAGCATTTT. Translated: CASSLERRGIQPQHF. This rearrangement joins TRBV7-2 to TRBJ1-5, with D uncertain. CDR3 length: 15 amino acids. V lost 1 base and J lost 6, with 13 bases in between. Per the germline V gene, CDR1 is SGHTA and CDR2 is FQGNSA.

This clone has only one observation. V is TRBV7-9 and J is TRBJ2-3, with 13 bases identical to TRBD2. Germline V lookup: CDR1 SEHNR, CDR2 FQNEAQ (reference sequence). The ends lost 5 bases at V and 11 bases at J; junction bases unmatched: 16. The CDR3 covers 17 residues. CDR3 DNA: TGTGCCAGCAGCCCCCCGGGGACTAGCGGGACCCGGGGGGGGCAGTATTTT. Translating it yields CASSPPGTSGTRGGQYF.

V and J are TRBV12-3 or TRBV12-4 and TRBJ2-1, with D tentatively TRBD2 (5 bases). V lost 4 bases and J 9 bases, leaving 10 bases between the germline ends. The CDR3 contains 12 residues. CDR3 residues: CASSSPGFEQFF. In nucleotides, the CDR3 is TGTGCCAGCAGTTCCCCGGGGTTTGAGCAGTTCTTC.

The chain joins TRBV4-1 to TRBJ1-5, with D unresolved. V was shortened by 0 bases and J by 7 bases, with 10 bases between the two germline ends. Germline CDR1 is MGHRA and CDR2 is YSYEKL. This CDR3 is built from 14 residues. This CDR3 is CASSQDPGKQPQHF. In nucleotides, the CDR3 is TGCGCCAGCAGCCAAGATCCGGGGAAGCAGCCCCAGCATTTT.

This chain uses TRBV5-6 with TRBJ2-5; the D gene is possibly TRBD1 (5 bases). Germline V gene lookup returns CDR1 SGHDT and CDR2 YYEEEE. Trimming cost V 4 bases and J 2 bases, with 12 bases left between them. CDR3 length: 14 residues. The CDR3 bases are TGTGCCAGCAGCCTCAGGGTGGGACAAGAGACCCAGTACTTC. Translating it yields CASSLRVGQETQYF.

The V and J genes are TRBV10-3 and TRBJ2-3, with 12 bases identical to TRBD2. J gave up 3 bases and V 6 bases, and 13 bases lay outside the gene matches. CDR3 length: 18 residues. The germline gives CDR1 ENHRY, CDR2 SYGVKD. CDR3 in DNA: TGTGCCATCAGACCGGGACAGGGACTAGCGGGCTGGACAGATACGCAGTATTTT. Protein product: CAIRPGQGLAGWTDTQYF.

This chain uses TRBV28 with TRBJ2-7; TRBD1 matches 11 bases. The V gene end was trimmed by 4 bases and the J gene end by 5 bases; junction bases not matched to a gene: 10. Germline V gives CDR1 MDHEN, CDR2 SYDVKM. This CDR3 has 16 residues. CDR3: CASSSRGTGGIDEQYF. In DNA form, the CDR3 reads TGTGCCAGCAGTTCACGAGGGACAGGGGGTATCGACGAGCAGTACTTC.

V and J are TRBV6-1 and TRBJ2-7, with D tentatively TRBD2 (6 bases). The germline CDR1 and CDR2 sequences are MNHNS and SASEGT. V shed 2 bases and J shed 1 base, with 9 bases lying between them. This CDR3 comprises 14 residues. The CDR3 DNA reads as TGTGCCAGCAGTGAATTGGGACTTTCCTACGAGCAGTACTTC. Translating it yields CASSELGLSYEQYF.

This chain joins TRBV28 and TRBJ1-2, with D unclear. Germline V gene lookup returns CDR1 MDHEN and CDR2 SYDVKM. V was cut by 2 bases and J by 4 bases, with 8 bases left in between. CDR3 length: 13 residues. CDR3 sequence (DNA): TGTGCCAGCAGTTTAGAGAGTGGCTATGGCTACACCTTC. It is translated as CASSLESGYGYTF.

This rearrangement joins TRBV28 to TRBJ2-3, with 11 nucleotides matching TRBD2. The germline CDR1 and CDR2 sequences are MDHEN and SYDVKM. The V segment lost 8 bases and the J segment 2 bases; nucleotides outside the gene matches: 12. This CDR3 has 17 residues. The CDR3 loop reads CASPPFLAGGPTDTQYF. The CDR3 DNA sequence: TGTGCCAGCCCTCCTTTTCTAGCGGGAGGACCCACAGATACGCAGTATTTT.

This clone was seen a few times. This sequence joins TRBV7-2 and TRBJ1-3; 9 bases agree with TRBD1. V lost 1 base and J lost 0; bases outside the gene matches: 4. The CDR3 has 17 residues. Germline V CDR1 and CDR2: SGHTA, FQGNSA. The chain's CDR3 is CASSLGGQGVSGNTIYF. The CDR3 DNA sequence: TGTGCCAGCAGCTTAGGGGGACAGGGAGTCTCTGGAAACACCATATATTTT.

This clone has more than one count but fewer than ten. This chain uses TRBV5-1 with TRBJ2-7; D may be TRBD1 (6 bases). V gave up 3 bases and J gave up 0 bases, with 13 bases separating them. Germline-derived CDR1 and CDR2 are SGHRS and YFSETQ. This CDR3 has 15 residues. The CDR3 sequence: CASSSRGRSSYEQYF. CDR3 sequence (DNA): TGCGCCAGCAGCTCCAGGGGTCGAAGCTCCTACGAGCAGTACTTC.

This clone was seen only once. The rearrangement links TRBV4-1 to TRBJ1-2, with D uncertain. Per germline, CDR1 MGHRA and CDR2 YSYEKL. The CDR3 length is 14 residues. The germline V and J ends were trimmed by 0 bases and 9 bases, with 14 bases remaining between them. The CDR3 nucleotides are TGCGCCAGCAGCCAAGAACGGGAAGACGATCGCTACACCTTC. This codes for CASSQEREDDRYTF.

V is TRBV9 and J is TRBJ2-1; 9 nucleotides agree with TRBD2. This CDR3 has 14 residues. Germline loops: CDR1 SGDLS, CDR2 YYNGEE. After removal of 6 bases from V and 7 bases from J, the junction contained 8 bases not matched to a gene. The CDR3 DNA reads as TGTGCCAGCATGCGGGCGGGAGGGCCGAATGAGCAGTTCTTC. It is translated as CASMRAGGPNEQFF. Together with reference TRBV9 and TRBJ2-1, the CDR3 gives the full variable domain: DSGVTQTPKHLITATGQRVTLRCSPRSGDLSVYWYQQSLDQGLQFLIQYYNGEERAKGNILERFSAQQFPDLHSELNLSSLELGDSALYFCASMRAGGPNEQFFGPGTRLTVL.

A remark on this clone: One junction end does not reproduce the germline sequence, and a read error may be involved. The chain joins TRBV7-9 to TRBJ1-4; D not certain. The CDR3 extends over 14 amino acids. Germline V lookup: CDR1 SEHNR, CDR2 FQNEAQ (reference sequence). CDR3 amino acids: CTSSLTGANEKLFF. Written as DNA, the CDR3 is TGTACCAGCAGCTTAACCGGGGCTAATGAAAAACTGTTTTTT.

The CDR3 protein is CASSLRQGAHGYTF. The DNA for the CDR3 is TGTGCCAGCAGTCTTCGACAGGGGGCGCATGGCTACACCTTC. The chain joins TRBV27 to TRBJ1-2; 10 bases are shared with TRBD1. Germline loops: CDR1 MNHEY, CDR2 SMNVEV (reference sequence). The V gene end was trimmed by 5 bases and the J gene end by 6 bases; junction bases not matched to a gene: 6. The length of the CDR3 is 14 residues.

The J gene is TRBJ2-7, the V gene TRBV11-2, with D possibly being TRBD2 (5 bases). The CDR3 has 15 residues. V gave up 5 bases and J gave up 2 bases, with 16 bases separating them. The germline V gene encodes CDR1 SGHAT and CDR2 FQNNGV. As DNA, the CDR3 is TGTGCCAGCAGCCAGCTGGCAGCCGGGACCTACGAGCAGTACTTC. Protein: CASSQLAAGTYEQYF. Full variable domain (remainder filled in from reference TRBV11-2 and TRBJ2-7): EAGVAQSPRYKIIEKRQSVAFWCNPISGHATLYWYQQILGQGPKLLIQFQNNGVVDDSQLPKDRFSAERLKGVDSTLKIQPAKLEDSAVYLCASSQLAAGTYEQYFGPGTRLTVT.